A selection of T cell receptor beta chains follows, all from one sample in a study of vaccination and CD4 T cells after COVID-19. For these TCRs, the target antigens are not known. Each CDR3 protein gets one entry after TCRdb re-called the PCR reads with MiXCR. Of 13,000 to 15,000 distinct CDR3 sequences listed, roughly 61% are singletons. The sequenced sample was CD4+ T cells from blood, cultured in vitro. The receptors were gathered from a human donor who had recovered from COVID-19. The conserved cysteine and the conserved F or W are not part of the CDR3 here. The D gene is left open where the match is weak. Size tells how often a clone was seen (once, few, many) or the class of an expanded clone, and some rows leave it out.

.,once,TRBJ1-1,TRBV15,ATSREGMKRWAF
.,.,TRBJ2-5,TRBV19,ASTNRASPWETQY
TRBD2,.,TRBJ2-7,TRBV6-1,ASSEATSGTTEQY
.,few,TRBJ2-5,TRBV15,ATSTRDDETQY
.,once,TRBJ2-1,TRBV12-3/TRBV12-4,ASSFYLNEQF
.,few,TRBJ2-7,TRBV20-1,SASPDSYEQY
TRBD1,.,TRBJ2-3,TRBV24-1,ATSDMNPRDRDHRDTQY
.,.,TRBJ1-5,TRBV30,AWSVDIGNQPQH
TRBD1,once,TRBJ2-1,TRBV2,ASRNPGTGYNEQF
.,.,TRBJ1-5,TRBV9,ASSVGFNQPQH
TRBD2,.,TRBJ2-2,TRBV20-1,SAGKGLNLGELF
TRBD2,once,TRBJ2-1,TRBV7-2,ASSLALAGGDEQF
TRBD2,.,TRBJ2-1,TRBV6-4,ASSDKGLAGADNEQF